A single TCR beta chain is shown here with its context. Antigen: not known. The data derive from a study of shared clonotypes between healthy human individuals. Whole-study context: For every donor, three CD4 naive, three CD4 memory, two CD8 naive and one CD8 memory plates were used. Study-wide results and limits: A few donors had about 5.1% of their naive CD4 clonotypes in common. Limited genetic and exposure-history diversity came from having few donors.

CD45RO-negative, CCR7-selected cells formed the naive CD8 fraction, which excluded terminally differentiated effector memory CD45RA+ cells. Here immunoSEQ multiplex PCR was the method, and the copy in TCRdb shows in-frame clones only, minus some. Seen here are approximately 1.9 million clones, roughly 93% observed once, and the top ten hold 1.5% to 2%. The germline CDR1 and CDR2 sequences are MDHEN and SYDVKM. V gave up 7 bases and J gave up 0 bases, with 9 bases separating them. The CDR3 is 14 amino acids. The chain joins TRBV28 to TRBJ2-2; D uncertain. The clonotype originates from a man aged 18 to 30 in good health. Some clones in this sample may be carry-over from other donors' samples. Sequenced material: naive CD8+ T cells from PBMCs. CDR3 DNA: TGTGCCAGCATGGTAACGGCGAACACCGGGGAGCTGTTTTTT. This translates into CASMVTANTGELFF.